The clone carrying this T cell receptor (beta chain) was detected many times. Its antigen is undetermined. These data originate in a study of glioma-infiltrating T cells. Study summary: Low-grade gliomas were grade II; glioblastomas were grade IV at initial diagnosis. Glioma patients had dexamethasone for six or fewer days before surgery. Around 1 million peripheral T cells were targeted at roughly 4.5- to 11-fold coverage.

TCR alpha and beta CDR3 regions were amplified from RNA using iRepertoire nested multiplex PCR. TCRdb re-called the multiplex PCR reads with MiXCR, one entry per CDR3 protein. In the table there are more than 300,000 distinct CDR3 sequences, around 38% of which are singletons. General observations from the study: Signature shared blood CDR3 motifs were enriched in low-divergence and depleted in high-divergence patients.

Germline CDR1 and CDR2: MNHNS and SASEGT. J was trimmed by 9 bases and V by 1 base; bases with no gene match: 8. The CDR3 totals 15 residues. The genes are TRBV6-1 and TRBJ1-4; 7 bases match TRBD1. Sequenced material: glioma tissue, nonneoplastic brain tissue, or PBMCs (not recorded which). The source of this sequence is a human donor with low-grade glioma or glioblastoma, undergoing nonglioma brain surgery, or in good health (not recorded which). This chain's CDR3 is CASSEDGNRGKKLFF. DNA of the CDR3: TGTGCCAGCAGTGAAGATGGGAACAGGGGTAAAAAACTGTTTTTT.